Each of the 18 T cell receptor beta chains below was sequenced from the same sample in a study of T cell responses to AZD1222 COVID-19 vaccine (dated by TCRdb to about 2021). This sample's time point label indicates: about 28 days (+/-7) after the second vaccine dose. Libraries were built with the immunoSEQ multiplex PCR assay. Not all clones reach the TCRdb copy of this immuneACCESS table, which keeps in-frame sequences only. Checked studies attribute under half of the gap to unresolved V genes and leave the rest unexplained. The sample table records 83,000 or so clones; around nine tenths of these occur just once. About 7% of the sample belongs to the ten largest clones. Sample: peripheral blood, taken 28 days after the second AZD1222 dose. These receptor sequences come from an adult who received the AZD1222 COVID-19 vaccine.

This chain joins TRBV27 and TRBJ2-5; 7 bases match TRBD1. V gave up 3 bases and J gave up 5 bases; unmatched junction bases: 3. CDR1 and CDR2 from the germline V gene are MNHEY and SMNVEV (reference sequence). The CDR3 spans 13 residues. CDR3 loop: CASSFLTGETQYF. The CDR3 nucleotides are TGTGCCAGCAGTTTCCTGACAGGGGAGACCCAGTACTTC.

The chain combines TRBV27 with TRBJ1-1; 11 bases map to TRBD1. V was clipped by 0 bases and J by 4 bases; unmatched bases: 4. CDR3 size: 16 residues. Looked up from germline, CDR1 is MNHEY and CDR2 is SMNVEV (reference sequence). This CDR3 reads CASSLSGTGGFTEAFF. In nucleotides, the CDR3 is TGTGCCAGCAGTTTATCGGGGACAGGGGGGTTCACTGAAGCTTTCTTT.

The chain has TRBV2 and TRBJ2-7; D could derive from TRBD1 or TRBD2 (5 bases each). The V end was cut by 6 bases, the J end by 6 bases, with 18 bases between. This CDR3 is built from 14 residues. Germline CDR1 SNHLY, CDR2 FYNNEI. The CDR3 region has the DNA TGTGCCAGCAGCTCTTCCGGGACGACTCCCGAGCAGTACTTC. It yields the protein CASSSSGTTPEQYF.

The CDR3 region has the DNA TGTGCCAGTAGTCCGAAAGCCACAGGGACGGGCATGAACACTGAAGCTTTCTTT. It specifies CASSPKATGTGMNTEAFF. The chain combines TRBV19 with TRBJ1-1, with a tentative D call TRBD1 (6 bases). V was pared by 5 bases and J by 0 bases, with 22 bases between. Germline loops: CDR1 LNHDA, CDR2 SQIVND (reference sequence). The CDR3 covers 18 residues. The variable domain in full, with the rest retrieved from reference TRBV19 and TRBJ1-1, is DGGITQSPKYLFRKEGQNVTLSCEQNLNHDAMYWYRQDPGQGLRLIYYSQIVNDFQKGDIAEGYSVSREKKESFPLTVTSAQKNPTAFYLCASSPKATGTGMNTEAFFGQGTRLTVV.

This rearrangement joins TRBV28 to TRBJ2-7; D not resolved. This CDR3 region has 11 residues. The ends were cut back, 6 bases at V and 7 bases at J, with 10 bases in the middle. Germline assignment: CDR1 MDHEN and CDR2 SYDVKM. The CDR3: CASSLGLEQYF. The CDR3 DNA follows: TGTGCCAGCAGCCTCGGTCTAGAGCAGTACTTC.

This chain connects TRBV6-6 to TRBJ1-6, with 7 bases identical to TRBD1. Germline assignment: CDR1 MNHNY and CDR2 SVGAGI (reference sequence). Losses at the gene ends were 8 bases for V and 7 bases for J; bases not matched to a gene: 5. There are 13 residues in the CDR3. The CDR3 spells CASATGWNSPLHF. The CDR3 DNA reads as TGTGCCAGCGCGACAGGGTGGAATTCACCCCTCCACTTT.

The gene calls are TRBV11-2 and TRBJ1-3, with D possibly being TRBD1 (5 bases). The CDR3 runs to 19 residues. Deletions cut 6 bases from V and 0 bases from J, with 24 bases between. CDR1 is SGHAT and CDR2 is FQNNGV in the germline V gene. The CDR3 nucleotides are TGTGCCAGCAGTTTCACCCTCGGCAGGGCTGATTTCTCTGGAAACACCATATATTTT. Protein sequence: CASSFTLGRADFSGNTIYF.

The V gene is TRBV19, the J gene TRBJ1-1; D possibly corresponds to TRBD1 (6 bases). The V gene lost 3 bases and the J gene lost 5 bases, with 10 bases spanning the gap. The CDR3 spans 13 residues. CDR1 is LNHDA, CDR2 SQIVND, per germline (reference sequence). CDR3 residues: CASSIQGGTEAFF. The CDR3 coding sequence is TGTGCCAGTAGTATTCAAGGGGGGACTGAAGCTTTCTTT.

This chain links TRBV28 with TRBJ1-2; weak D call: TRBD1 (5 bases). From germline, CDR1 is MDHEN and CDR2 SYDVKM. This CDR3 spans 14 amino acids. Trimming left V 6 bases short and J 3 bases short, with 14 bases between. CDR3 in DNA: TGTGCCAGCAGCCGGAATGACAGATACTATGGCTACACCTTC. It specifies CASSRNDRYYGYTF.

For the CDR3, the DNA is TGTGCCAGTAGTTGGACAGGGGTTCAGCCCCAGCATTTT. Protein sequence: CASSWTGVQPQHF. V is TRBV19 and J is TRBJ1-5, with 9 bases matching TRBD1. The CDR3 is 13 amino acids. Germline V gene lookup returns CDR1 LNHDA and CDR2 SQIVND (reference sequence). The trim removed 5 bases at V and 6 bases at J, leaving 2 bases unmatched.

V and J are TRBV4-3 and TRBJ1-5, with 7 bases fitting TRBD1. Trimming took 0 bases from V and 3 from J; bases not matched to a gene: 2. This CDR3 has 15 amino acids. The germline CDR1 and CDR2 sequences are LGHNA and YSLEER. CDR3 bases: TGCGCCAGCAGCCAAGAGACAGGGAACAATCAGCCCCAGCATTTT. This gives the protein CASSQETGNNQPQHF.

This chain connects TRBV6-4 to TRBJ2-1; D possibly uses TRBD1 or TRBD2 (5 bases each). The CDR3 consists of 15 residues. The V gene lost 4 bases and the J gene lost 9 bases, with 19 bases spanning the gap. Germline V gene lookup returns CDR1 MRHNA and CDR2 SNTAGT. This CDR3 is CASSVSGFQQGEQFF. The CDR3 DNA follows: TGTGCCAGCAGTGTATCGGGATTTCAGCAGGGTGAGCAGTTCTTC.

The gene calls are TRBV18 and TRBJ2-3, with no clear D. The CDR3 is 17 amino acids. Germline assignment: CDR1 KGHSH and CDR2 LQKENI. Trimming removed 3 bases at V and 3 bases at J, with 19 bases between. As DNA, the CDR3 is TGTGCCAGCTCACCGTCGGTGACTCAGATCGGGACAGATACGCAGTATTTT. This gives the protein CASSPSVTQIGTDTQYF.

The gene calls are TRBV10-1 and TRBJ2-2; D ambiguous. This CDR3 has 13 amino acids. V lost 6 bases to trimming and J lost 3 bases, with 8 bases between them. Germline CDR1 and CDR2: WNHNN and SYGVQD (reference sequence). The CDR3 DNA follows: TGCGCCAGCAGAGAGCTCCACACCGGGGAGCTGTTTTTT. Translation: CASRELHTGELFF.

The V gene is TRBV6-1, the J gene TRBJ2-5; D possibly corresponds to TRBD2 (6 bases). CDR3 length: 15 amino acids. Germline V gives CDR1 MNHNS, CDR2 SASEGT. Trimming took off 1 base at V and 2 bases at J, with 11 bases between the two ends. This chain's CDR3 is CASSEVAVQQETQYF. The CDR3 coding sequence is TGTGCCAGCAGTGAAGTAGCGGTCCAACAAGAGACCCAGTACTTC.

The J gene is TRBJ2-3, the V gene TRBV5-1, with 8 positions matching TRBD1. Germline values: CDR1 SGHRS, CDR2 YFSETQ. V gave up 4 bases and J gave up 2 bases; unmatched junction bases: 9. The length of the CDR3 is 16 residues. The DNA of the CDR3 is TGCGCCAGCAGCCGACAACCGGGACAGGACACAGATACGCAGTATTTT. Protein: CASSRQPGQDTDTQYF.

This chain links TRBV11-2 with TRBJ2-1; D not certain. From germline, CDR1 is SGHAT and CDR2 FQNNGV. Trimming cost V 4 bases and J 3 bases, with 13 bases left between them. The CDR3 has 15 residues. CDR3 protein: CASSSSTNRYNEQFF. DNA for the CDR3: TGTGCCAGCAGCTCAAGTACTAACCGCTACAATGAGCAGTTCTTC.

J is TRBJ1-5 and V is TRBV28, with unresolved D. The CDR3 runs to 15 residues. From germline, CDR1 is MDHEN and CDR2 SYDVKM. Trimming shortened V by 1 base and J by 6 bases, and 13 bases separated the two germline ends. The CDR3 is CASSLLVTSFQPQHF. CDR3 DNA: TGTGCCAGCAGTTTATTAGTGACGTCGTTTCAGCCCCAGCATTTT.